This T cell receptor (beta chain) was sequenced during a study of T cell changes during pregnancy in multiple sclerosis. The CDR3 length is 16 residues. Germline loops: CDR1 SGHKS, CDR2 YYEKEE (reference sequence). The V gene lost 1 base and the J gene lost 10 bases, with 21 bases spanning the gap. Profiled with immunoSEQ multiplex PCR; TCRdb holds only in-frame clones, not every one. The table includes 34,000 or so clones, 85% to 90% detected once. The TCR originated in a female donor with multiple sclerosis, enrolled in a pregnancy study. Specimen: CD8+ T cells from peripheral blood mononuclear cells, collected after pregnancy. V and J are TRBV5-5 and TRBJ2-1; perhaps TRBD2 as D (6 bases). The CDR3 DNA reads TGTGCCAGCAGCTTGAGAGTGGGGCAGGAGGGTATGGAGCAGTTCTTC. Encoded protein: CASSLRVGQEGMEQFF.